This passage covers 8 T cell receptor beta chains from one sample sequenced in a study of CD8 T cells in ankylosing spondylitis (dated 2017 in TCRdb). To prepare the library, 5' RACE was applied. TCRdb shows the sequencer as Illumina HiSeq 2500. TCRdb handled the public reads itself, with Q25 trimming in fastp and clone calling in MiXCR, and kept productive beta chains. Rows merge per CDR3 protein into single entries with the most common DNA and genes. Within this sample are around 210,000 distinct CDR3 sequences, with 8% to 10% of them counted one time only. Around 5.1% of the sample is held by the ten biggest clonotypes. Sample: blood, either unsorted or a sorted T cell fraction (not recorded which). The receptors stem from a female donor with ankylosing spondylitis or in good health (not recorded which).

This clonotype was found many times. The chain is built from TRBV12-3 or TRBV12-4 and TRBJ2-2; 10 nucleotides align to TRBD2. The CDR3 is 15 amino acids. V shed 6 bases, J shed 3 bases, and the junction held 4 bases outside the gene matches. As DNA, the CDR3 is TGTGCCAGCAGCCGGCTAGCGGGAGACACCGGGGAGCTGTTTTTT. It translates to CASSRLAGDTGELFF.

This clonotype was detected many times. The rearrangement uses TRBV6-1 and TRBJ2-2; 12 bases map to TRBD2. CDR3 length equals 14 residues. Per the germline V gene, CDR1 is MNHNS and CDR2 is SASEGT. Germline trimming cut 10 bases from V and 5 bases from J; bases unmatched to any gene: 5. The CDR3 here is CAITGLAGTGELFF. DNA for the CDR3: TGTGCCATCACCGGACTAGCGGGGACCGGGGAGCTGTTTTTT.

CDR3 nucleotides: TGTGCCAGCAGGAGCGGGGGCAGCCAAGAGACCCAGTACTTC. It yields the protein CASRSGGSQETQYF. V and J are TRBV12-3 or TRBV12-4 and TRBJ2-5, with TRBD2 matching 8 bases. Trimming cost V 6 bases and J 1 base; bases outside gene matches: 4. CDR3 size: 14 residues.

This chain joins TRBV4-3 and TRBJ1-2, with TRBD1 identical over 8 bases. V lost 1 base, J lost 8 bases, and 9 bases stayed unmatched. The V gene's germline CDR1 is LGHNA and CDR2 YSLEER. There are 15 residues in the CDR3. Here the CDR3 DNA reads TGCGCCAGCAGCCAAGGCGCGACAGGGGATAGCGGCTACACCTTC. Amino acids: CASSQGATGDSGYTF.

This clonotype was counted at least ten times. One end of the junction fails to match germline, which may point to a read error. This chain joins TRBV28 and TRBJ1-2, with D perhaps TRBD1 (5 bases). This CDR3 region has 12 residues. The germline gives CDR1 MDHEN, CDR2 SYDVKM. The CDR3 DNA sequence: TGTGCCAGCGCTTCGCCGGGCAGGGAAGAAATTTTC. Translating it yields CASASPGREEIF.

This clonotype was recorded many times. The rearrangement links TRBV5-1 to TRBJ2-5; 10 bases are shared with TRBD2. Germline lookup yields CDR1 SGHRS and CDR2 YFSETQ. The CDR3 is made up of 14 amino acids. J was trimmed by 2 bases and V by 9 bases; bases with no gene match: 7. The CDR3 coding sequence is TGCGCCACCTCTAGCGGGAGCCCTCAAGAGACCCAGTACTTC. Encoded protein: CATSSGSPQETQYF.

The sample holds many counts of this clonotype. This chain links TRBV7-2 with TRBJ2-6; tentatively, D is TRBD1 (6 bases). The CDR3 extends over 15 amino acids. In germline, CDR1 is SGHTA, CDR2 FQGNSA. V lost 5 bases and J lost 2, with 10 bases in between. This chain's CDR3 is CASSLDRTGANVLTF. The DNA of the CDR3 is TGTGCCAGCAGCCTCGACAGGACTGGGGCCAACGTCCTGACTTTC.

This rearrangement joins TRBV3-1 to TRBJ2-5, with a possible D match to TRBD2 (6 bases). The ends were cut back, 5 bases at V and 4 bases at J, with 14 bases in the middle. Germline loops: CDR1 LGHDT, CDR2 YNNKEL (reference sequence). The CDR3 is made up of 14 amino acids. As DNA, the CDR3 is TGTGCCAGCAGCTGGCGGAGGGTTGGAGAGACCCAGTACTTC. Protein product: CASSWRRVGETQYF.